Listed here are 29 T cell receptor beta chains from one sample, sequenced in a study of OX40 agonist ivuxolimab in advanced cancers. Profiled with immunoSEQ multiplex PCR; TCRdb holds only in-frame clones, not every one. The data contain approximately 74,000 clones, about 80% of them singletons. Sequenced here: CD4+ or CD8+ T cells sorted from blood, sampled in a trial of the OX40 agonist ivuxolimab. The receptors stem from an adult with an advanced solid tumor such as melanoma, head and neck, liver or kidney cancer.

The V call is TRBV6-5, the J call TRBJ2-7; the D is unclear. This CDR3 is 12 amino acids long. Trimming pared 2 bases from V and 0 bases from J, leaving 2 bases between. CDR1 MNHEY and CDR2 SVGAGI come from the germline V gene. This chain's CDR3 is CASSYDSYEQYF. Written as DNA, the CDR3 is TGTGCCAGCAGTTACGACTCCTACGAGCAGTACTTC.

CDR3 nucleotides: TGTGCCAGCAGCTTAGGTACTAGACCCTACAATGAGCAGTTCTTC. It specifies CASSLGTRPYNEQFF. V gene TRBV7-3 combines with J gene TRBJ2-1; D is perhaps TRBD2 (5 bases). The germline V gene encodes CDR1 SGHTA and CDR2 FQGTGA. The length of the CDR3 is 15 residues. Trimming stripped 2 bases from V and 2 bases from J, with 10 bases between.

This sequence joins TRBV7-8 and TRBJ2-1; D unresolved. Germline values: CDR1 SGHVS, CDR2 FQNEAQ. V was cut by 2 bases and J by 7 bases, with 6 bases left in between. This CDR3 spans 12 amino acids. The CDR3 DNA reads as TGTGCCAGCAGCTTATATCGGAATGAGCAGTTCTTC. It is translated as CASSLYRNEQFF.

The chain combines TRBV2 with TRBJ2-4, with D perhaps matching TRBD1 (6 bases). V lost 2 bases and J 3 bases, leaving 11 bases between the germline ends. Germline CDR1 and CDR2: SNHLY and FYNNEI. The CDR3 length is 15 residues. DNA of the CDR3: TGTGCCAGCAGTGAATTCGGACAGCTCAAAAACATTCAGTACTTC. It encodes CASSEFGQLKNIQYF.

V is TRBV11-2 and J is TRBJ1-2; tentative D call: TRBD1 (6 bases). The CDR3 runs 13 residues. Germline loops: CDR1 SGHAT, CDR2 FQNNGV. V was trimmed by 4 bases and J by 4 bases, leaving 10 bases between them. CDR3 in DNA: TGTGCCAGCAGCTCGGGGGGCCTCTATGGCTACACCTTC. Translated, it gives CASSSGGLYGYTF. Together with reference TRBV11-2 and TRBJ1-2, the CDR3 gives the full variable domain: EAGVAQSPRYKIIEKRQSVAFWCNPISGHATLYWYQQILGQGPKLLIQFQNNGVVDDSQLPKDRFSAERLKGVDSTLKIQPAKLEDSAVYLCASSSGGLYGYTFGSGTRLTVV.

CDR3 residues: CASSFWSTPGDQPQHF. CDR3 DNA: TGTGCCAGCAGCTTTTGGAGTACTCCAGGGGATCAGCCCCAGCATTTT. The J gene is TRBJ1-5, the V gene TRBV5-6, with D possibly matching TRBD1 (6 bases). This CDR3 is built from 16 residues. V was cut by 2 bases and J by 5 bases, with 17 bases left in between. In germline, CDR1 is SGHDT, CDR2 YYEEEE.

The chain is built from TRBV11-2 and TRBJ1-1; 7 bases are a match to TRBD1. Looked up from germline, CDR1 is SGHAT and CDR2 is FQNNGV. Trimming at V came to 1 base and at J to 1 base, leaving 0 bases not matched to a gene. This CDR3 spans 14 amino acids. Here the CDR3 DNA reads TGTGCCAGCAGCTTAGGGACAGGGAACACTGAAGCTTTCTTT. Amino acid sequence: CASSLGTGNTEAFF. The full variable domain, in which reference TRBV11-2 and TRBJ1-1 provide the parts outside the CDR3, is EAGVAQSPRYKIIEKRQSVAFWCNPISGHATLYWYQQILGQGPKLLIQFQNNGVVDDSQLPKDRFSAERLKGVDSTLKIQPAKLEDSAVYLCASSLGTGNTEAFFGQGTRLTVV.

The rearrangement uses TRBV30 and TRBJ2-2; unclear D gene. The germline V gene encodes CDR1 GTSNPN and CDR2 SVGIG (reference sequence). V was clipped by 3 bases and J by 7 bases, with 12 bases between them. The CDR3 extends over 13 amino acids. CDR3 residues: CAWRARPSGELFF. The DNA for the CDR3 is TGTGCCTGGAGGGCCCGACCGAGCGGGGAGCTGTTTTTT.

The chain joins TRBV7-2 to TRBJ2-3, with 14 bases lining up with TRBD2. Trimming removed 5 bases from V and 5 bases from J; junction bases left unmatched: 3. CDR1 is SGHTA, CDR2 FQGNSA, per germline. The CDR3 is 15 residues long. CDR3 residues: CASSLGTSGRDTQYF. CDR3 coding DNA: TGTGCCAGCAGCCTTGGGACTAGCGGGAGAGATACGCAGTATTTT.

In its sample, this clone was seen a few times. In DNA, the CDR3 is TGCGCCAGCAGCTCCCTAGCGGAGGGGAGGGAGACCCAGTACTTC. Translated: CASSSLAEGRETQYF. The J gene is TRBJ2-5, the V gene TRBV4-3; the match to TRBD2 covers 7 bases. Losses at the gene ends were 5 bases for V and 5 bases for J; bases not matched to a gene: 11. The germline CDR1 and CDR2 sequences are LGHNA and YSLEER. The CDR3 is 15 residues long.

This clone was seen a few times. The sample holds other DNA sequences that translate to the same CDR3. J is TRBJ2-4 and V is TRBV5-1; no reliable D call. V lost 0 bases and J lost 1, with 8 bases in between. Per germline, CDR1 SGHRS and CDR2 YFSETQ. There are 15 residues in the CDR3. DNA for the CDR3: TGCGCCAGCAGCTTGGGAGCGCAGGCCAAAAACATTCAGTACTTC. It translates to CASSLGAQAKNIQYF.

The chain employs TRBV19 and TRBJ1-5; D may be TRBD1 (6 bases). The CDR3 runs to 14 residues. CDR1 is LNHDA and CDR2 is SQIVND in the germline V gene (reference sequence). V was cut by 2 bases and J by 7 bases, with 12 bases left in between. CDR3 nucleotide sequence: TGTGCCAGTAGTATACTAGCCCAGGGGCAGCCCCAGCATTTT. This encodes CASSILAQGQPQHF.

In its sample, this clone was seen a few times. The chain carries TRBV15 and TRBJ2-7; D is perhaps TRBD1 (5 bases). Germline V gene sequence: CDR1 LNHNV, CDR2 YYDKDF (reference sequence). V shed 0 bases and J shed 7 bases, with 10 bases lying between them. This CDR3 has 13 amino acids. CDR3 bases: TGTGCCACCAGCAGAGACAGGGTGGAAGAGCAGTACTTC. This codes for CATSRDRVEEQYF.

The rearrangement links TRBV11-3 to TRBJ1-4; the D is unclear. Germline assignment: CDR1 SGHNT and CDR2 YENEEA. V lost 5 bases to trimming and J lost 0 bases, with 7 bases between them. This CDR3 spans 14 amino acids. The CDR3 nucleotides are TGTGCCAGCAGCCCATCTACAACTAATGAAAAACTGTTTTTT. Its translation is CASSPSTTNEKLFF.

This chain connects TRBV20-1 to TRBJ1-1; D is perhaps TRBD1 (5 bases). The CDR3 runs to 11 residues. Germline values: CDR1 DFQATT, CDR2 SNEGSKA (reference sequence). The CDR3 DNA sequence: TGCACCAGTTATAAGGGGACTGAAGCTTTCTTT. Translated: CTSYKGTEAFF.

This clone was counted only a few times. The V call is TRBV27, the J call TRBJ2-3; a weak D match, TRBD1 (6 bases). V was trimmed by 2 bases and J by 0 bases, leaving 9 bases between them. CDR3 size: 15 residues. The germline V gene encodes CDR1 MNHEY and CDR2 SMNVEV (reference sequence). This CDR3 is CASSLRGQSTDTQYF. CDR3 nucleotides: TGTGCCAGCAGTTTAAGGGGACAAAGCACAGATACGCAGTATTTT.

The chain recombines TRBV7-9 with TRBJ2-1; 13 bases map to TRBD2. V lost 7 bases to trimming and J lost 0 bases; unmatched junction nucleotides: 12. The CDR3 has 19 residues. CDR1 and CDR2 (germline): SEHNR, FQNEAQ (reference sequence). The CDR3 loop is CASTNGLAGALSSYNEQFF. The CDR3 DNA reads TGTGCCAGCACCAATGGACTAGCGGGGGCCCTAAGCTCCTACAATGAGCAGTTCTTC.

This chain joins TRBV27 and TRBJ2-1, with D possibly matching TRBD2 (6 bases). This CDR3 has 16 amino acids. The V gene's germline CDR1 is MNHEY and CDR2 SMNVEV (reference sequence). V was shortened by 1 base and J by 7 bases, with 17 bases between the two germline ends. The CDR3 nucleotides are TGTGCCAGCAGTTTATACCGGGAGAGTGACGTTAATGAGCAGTTCTTC. Translating gives CASSLYRESDVNEQFF.

J is TRBJ2-3 and V is TRBV10-1; the match to TRBD2 covers 9 bases. V trimming: 2 bases; J trimming: 1 base; junction bases outside the gene matches: 13. The CDR3 runs 19 residues. Germline V gene data show CDR1 as WNHNN and CDR2 as SYGVQD (reference sequence). CDR3 DNA sequence: TGCGCCAGCAGTGAGGATCCTAGCGGGATCGGTACGGGCACAGATACGCAGTATTTT. Amino acid sequence: CASSEDPSGIGTGTDTQYF.

J is TRBJ2-7 and V is TRBV28; the match to TRBD2 covers 9 bases. This CDR3 has 15 amino acids. Germline trimming cut 6 bases from V and 0 bases from J; bases unmatched to any gene: 6. In germline, CDR1 is MDHEN, CDR2 SYDVKM. CDR3 sequence reads: CASRASGTLSYEQYF. CDR3 coding DNA: TGTGCCAGCAGGGCTAGCGGGACTCTCTCCTACGAGCAGTACTTC. The variable domain in full, completed from reference TRBV28 and TRBJ2-7, reads DVKVTQSSRYLVKRTGEKVFLECVQDMDHENMFWYRQDPGLGLRLIYFSYDVKMKEKGDIPEGYSVSREKKERFSLILESASTNQTSMYLCASRASGTLSYEQYFGPGTRLTVT.

Only a few counts were recorded for this clone. The chain carries TRBV5-6 and TRBJ1-1; D not certain. The CDR3 consists of 12 residues. Germline V gene lookup returns CDR1 SGHDT and CDR2 YYEEEE. Trimming pared 0 bases from V and 8 bases from J, leaving 8 bases between. CDR3 protein: CASSLAFDEAFF. As DNA, the CDR3 is TGTGCCAGCAGCTTGGCTTTCGACGAAGCTTTCTTT.

This clone was observed a single time. The chain combines TRBV4-2 with TRBJ1-2; maybe TRBD1 (5 bases). The CDR3 is made up of 14 amino acids. Germline CDR1 LGHNA, CDR2 YNFKEQ. Trimming shortened V by 4 bases and J by 3 bases, and 12 bases separated the two germline ends. Here the CDR3 reads CASSPSSGDYGYTF. DNA of the CDR3: TGTGCCAGCAGCCCCTCCTCGGGGGACTATGGCTACACCTTC.

V usage is TRBV28 and J usage is TRBJ1-2, with a weak D call TRBD1 (5 bases). The CDR3 has 17 residues. V shed 6 bases and J shed 1 base, with 21 bases lying between them. Per the germline V gene, CDR1 is MDHEN and CDR2 is SYDVKM. CDR3 sequence (DNA): TGTGCCAGCAGGGCGACCGGGGGGGGAAGGGGTAACTATGGCTACACCTTC. Protein: CASRATGGGRGNYGYTF.

The rearrangement joins TRBV25-1 to TRBJ1-4; D call uncertain. The CDR3 has 13 residues. V was cut by 5 bases and J by 5 bases, with 9 bases left in between. Germline lookup yields CDR1 MGHDK and CDR2 SYGVNS. The CDR3 protein is CASSLSGNEKLFF. CDR3 coding DNA: TGTGCCAGCAGTTTATCTGGGAATGAAAAACTGTTTTTT.

The chain combines TRBV13 with TRBJ1-5; D unclear. Germline V gene sequence: CDR1 PRHDT, CDR2 FYEKMQ (reference sequence). V lost 0 bases and J 8 bases, leaving 5 bases between the germline ends. The CDR3 is 12 residues long. CDR3 bases: TGTGCCAGCAGCTTAGGTCCAGAGCCCCAGCATTTT. It specifies CASSLGPEPQHF.

This chain uses TRBV2 with TRBJ1-6; D is uncertain. This CDR3 contains 16 residues. V was cut by 4 bases and J by 0 bases, with 10 bases left in between. In germline, CDR1 is SNHLY, CDR2 FYNNEI. CDR3 sequence (DNA): TGTGCCAGCAGTGGGGAGAGGAGCTCCTATAATTCACCCCTCCACTTT. Its translation is CASSGERSSYNSPLHF.

The chain couples TRBV9 to TRBJ1-3; possible D gene TRBD1, 6 bases. Germline CDR1 is SGDLS and CDR2 is YYNGEE. Trimming shortened V by 0 bases and J by 4 bases, and 11 bases separated the two germline ends. This CDR3 contains 15 residues. DNA for the CDR3: TGTGCCAGCAGCGTAGCGGGGGGGACAGGAAACACCATATATTTT. Encoded protein: CASSVAGGTGNTIYF.

The chain links TRBV7-2 to TRBJ2-7; D is possibly TRBD2 (6 bases). V was trimmed by 7 bases and J by 6 bases, leaving 19 bases between them. The CDR3 totals 14 residues. CDR1 SGHTA and CDR2 FQGNSA come from the germline V gene. In DNA, the CDR3 is TGTGCCAGCACCTCAGTTCCCTTAGCGGTCGAGCAGTACTTC. It codes for CASTSVPLAVEQYF.

Only one count was recorded for this clone. This chain connects TRBV6-6 to TRBJ1-6, with 8 bases identical to TRBD1. In germline, CDR1 is MNHNY, CDR2 SVGAGI (reference sequence). The CDR3 is 15 residues long. With V trimmed by 6 bases and J by 7 bases, 8 bases remained unmatched. Here the CDR3 DNA reads TGTGCCAGCAGCCCGGACAGGGTGGGGAATTCACCCCTCCACTTT. Translation: CASSPDRVGNSPLHF.